The present entry profiles one T cell receptor beta chain with its context. The antigen is unknown. The data were obtained in a study of cytomegalovirus exposure and HLA in healthy donors. Germline V CDR1 and CDR2: SGHDN, FVKESK. The CDR3 extends over 15 amino acids. V gave up 4 bases and J gave up 2 bases; unmatched junction bases: 5. General study results and limits: The classifier, whose performance was assessed in both the original and validation cohorts, reportedly diagnosed cytomegalovirus status with high specificity and sensitivity.

PCR employed 60 Vbeta and 13 Jbeta primers. Using immunoSEQ multiplex PCR, the repertoire was profiled, and TCRdb retains in-frame clones only, with some absent. The data show more than 95,000 clones, around three quarters seen once. This TCR came from a man aged 30 to 39 in good health and CMV-seronegative. V usage is TRBV14 and J usage is TRBJ2-7; 10 bases match TRBD2. Sequenced input: PBMCs. CDR3 loop: CASSLIAGGPYEQYF. The DNA of the CDR3 is TGTGCCAGCAGCCTAATAGCGGGAGGCCCCTACGAGCAGTACTTC.